The clone carrying this T cell receptor (beta chain) came up once. CDR1 SGHTA and CDR2 FQGNSA come from the germline V gene. Trimming pared 1 base from V and 2 bases from J, leaving 8 bases between. The CDR3 spans 15 residues. This record belongs to a study of blood T cell repertoires in COVID-19. As for the study in general: T cells, B-cell-depleted T cells, or PBMCs supplied cDNA or gDNA.

The protocol was immunoSEQ multiplex PCR, while the TCRdb copy is restricted to in-frame clones and leaves out a portion. The sample carries 40,000 to 55,000 clones, approximately 88% recorded once. Sequencing input: peripheral blood. The sequence was collected from a man aged 50 to 59 with active COVID-19. The chain carries TRBV7-2 and TRBJ2-2; unclear D gene. In DNA form, the CDR3 reads TGTGCCAGCAGCTTAGATGGCCACAACACCGGGGAGCTGTTTTTT. Translating gives CASSLDGHNTGELFF.